Listed here are 20 T cell receptor beta chains from one sample, sequenced in a study of shared clonotypes between healthy human individuals (TCRdb year 2020). Libraries were constructed by the immunoSEQ multiplex PCR assay. The source is immuneACCESS, and TCRdb retained only in-frame sequences with V and J called. Part of the clones is not carried over; for the studies checked, unresolved V genes explain less than half of this, and the remainder is unexplained. This sample has roughly 760,000 clones in its table, and approximately 74% of those were observed once. Together, the top ten hold over 1.5% of the sample. Source material: memory CD4+ T cells sorted from blood. Interpreted using the paper, the cell subset or site label stands for: CD45RA-negative fraction. The receptors here all came from a woman in her 30s in good health.

The V and J genes are TRBV5-4 and TRBJ2-3; D unclear. This CDR3 is built from 13 residues. The V end lost 1 base, the J end lost 0 bases, and 3 bases lay between the germline ends. Germline V gives CDR1 SGHNT, CDR2 YYREEE (reference sequence). The CDR3 DNA reads as TGTGCCAGCAGCTTGTGGAGCACAGATACGCAGTATTTT. Protein product: CASSLWSTDTQYF.

V usage is TRBV4-2 and J usage is TRBJ2-6, with D unclear. CDR3 size: 15 residues. V was shortened by 1 base and J by 3 bases, with 7 bases between the two germline ends. Germline V gene sequence: CDR1 LGHNA, CDR2 YNFKEQ. Here the CDR3 reads CASSQVGFGANVLTF. The CDR3 coding sequence is TGTGCCAGCAGCCAAGTGGGGTTTGGGGCCAACGTCCTGACTTTC.

The V gene is TRBV19, the J gene TRBJ2-6; no clear D. The V and J ends lost 3 bases and 1 base respectively, with 1 base between them. The V gene's germline CDR1 is LNHDA and CDR2 SQIVND (reference sequence). The CDR3 has 13 amino acids. The CDR3 coding sequence is TGTGCCAGTAGTATGTCTGGGGCCAACGTCCTGACTTTC. Translating it yields CASSMSGANVLTF.

The chain uses TRBV19 and TRBJ1-1; TRBD1 might be the D (6 bases). The germline V gene has CDR1 LNHDA and CDR2 SQIVND (reference sequence). CDR3 length: 14 amino acids. V was shortened by 3 bases and J by 7 bases, with 15 bases between the two germline ends. The CDR3: CASSMGASDLEAFF. In nucleotides, the CDR3 is TGTGCCAGTAGTATGGGGGCCTCCGACCTTGAAGCTTTCTTT.

For this clone: Within the sample, other DNA sequences also encode this same CDR3. This chain connects TRBV18 to TRBJ2-7; D might be TRBD2 (6 bases). The germline CDR1 and CDR2 sequences are KGHSH and LQKENI. This CDR3 contains 12 residues. V shed 2 bases and J shed 5 bases, with 7 bases lying between them. The CDR3 region has the DNA TGTGCCAGCTCACCAGTAGCGGACGAGCAGTACTTC. It encodes CASSPVADEQYF.

This sequence joins TRBV10-3 and TRBJ2-7; tentatively, D is TRBD1 (5 bases). Germline assignment: CDR1 ENHRY and CDR2 SYGVKD. V lost 0 bases and J lost 7, with 16 bases in between. This CDR3 has 15 amino acids. The CDR3 DNA follows: TGTGCCATCAGTGAGTCCAGTACTTGGGGCGGTGAGCAGTACTTC. Its translation is CAISESSTWGGEQYF.

V usage is TRBV19 and J usage is TRBJ2-7; D call uncertain. Trimming took off 5 bases at V and 5 bases at J, with 16 bases between the two ends. Looked up from germline, CDR1 is LNHDA and CDR2 is SQIVND (reference sequence). CDR3 length equals 14 residues. CDR3 DNA: TGTGCCAGTAGTCCACCAGGCGCCCCAAACGAGCAGTACTTC. This translates into CASSPPGAPNEQYF.

V and J are TRBV4-1 and TRBJ1-2, with D possibly TRBD1 on 6 matching bases. Per germline, CDR1 MGHRA and CDR2 YSYEKL. This CDR3 spans 13 amino acids. Trimming shortened V by 5 bases and J by 6 bases, and 13 bases separated the two germline ends. The DNA for the CDR3 is TGCGCCAGCAGCTCCGACAGGACAGATGGCTACACCTTC. The encoded protein is CASSSDRTDGYTF.

The CDR3 bases are TGTGCCAGCTCACGGACAGGCGGGGATGAAAAACTGTTTTTT. Translated, it gives CASSRTGGDEKLFF. The rearrangement uses TRBV18 and TRBJ1-4; 7 nucleotides line up with TRBD1. This CDR3 spans 14 amino acids. Trimming removed 4 bases from V and 6 bases from J; junction bases left unmatched: 5. Germline V gene data show CDR1 as KGHSH and CDR2 as LQKENI.

DNA of the CDR3: TGTGCCACCAGCAGAGGGACTAGGACTGATGAGCAGTTCTTC. It translates to CATSRGTRTDEQFF. The rearrangement links TRBV15 to TRBJ2-1, with 7 bases aligning to TRBD2. The V gene's germline CDR1 is LNHNV and CDR2 YYDKDF (reference sequence). V shed 1 base and J 8 bases; nucleotides not matched to a gene: 5. This CDR3 has 14 residues.

This chain joins TRBV7-3 and TRBJ2-4, with TRBD2 matching over 8 bases. Unmatched junction bases numbered 12, after V lost 5 bases and J lost 6 bases. This CDR3 is built from 16 residues. Germline values: CDR1 SGHTA, CDR2 FQGTGA. This chain's CDR3 is CASSPTRGGSGNIQYF. DNA of the CDR3: TGTGCCAGCAGCCCTACCCGGGGGGGAAGCGGAAACATTCAGTACTTC.

This chain uses TRBV7-2 with TRBJ2-1; D call uncertain. V lost 1 base to trimming and J lost 8 bases, with 3 bases between them. There are 11 residues in the CDR3. Per the germline V gene, CDR1 is SGHTA and CDR2 is FQGNSA. The CDR3 protein is CASSLVDEQFF. In DNA, the CDR3 is TGTGCCAGCAGCTTAGTCGATGAGCAGTTCTTC.

This clone was observed a single time. The chain joins TRBV6-6 to TRBJ2-7; 7 bases agree with TRBD2. The CDR3 loop spans 16 amino acids. V lost 2 bases to trimming and J lost 9 bases; unmatched junction nucleotides: 16. Germline V gene data show CDR1 as MNHNY and CDR2 as SVGAGI (reference sequence). CDR3 nucleotides: TGTGCCAGCAGTTACGGAGTTCCTAGCGGAGCCCCGGGGCAGTACTTC. It specifies CASSYGVPSGAPGQYF.

The table lists this clone with a few counts. The V call is TRBV7-2, the J call TRBJ2-7; D is unresolved. V dropped 1 base and J dropped 2 bases, with 12 bases sitting between them. The CDR3 runs 15 residues. Germline CDR1 reads SGHTA; CDR2 reads FQGNSA. CDR3 residues: CASSLVALLPYEQYF. CDR3 bases: TGTGCCAGCAGCTTAGTGGCGCTACTGCCCTACGAGCAGTACTTC.

The chain carries TRBV5-1 and TRBJ1-1; D is perhaps TRBD1 (5 bases). The ends were cut back, 4 bases at V and 0 bases at J, with 13 bases in the middle. The V gene's germline CDR1 is SGHRS and CDR2 YFSETQ. The CDR3 has 15 residues. The CDR3 protein is CASSPNEGMNTEAFF. The CDR3 DNA follows: TGCGCCAGCAGCCCGAACGAGGGGATGAACACTGAAGCTTTCTTT.

V is TRBV14 and J is TRBJ2-7, with TRBD2 matching over 9 bases. The CDR3 length is 15 residues. The V gene's germline CDR1 is SGHDN and CDR2 FVKESK. The V segment lost 6 bases and the J segment 0 bases; nucleotides outside the gene matches: 6. The CDR3 sequence: CASSQHSGSSYEQYF. CDR3 bases: TGTGCCAGCAGTCAACATAGCGGGAGCTCCTACGAGCAGTACTTC.

The genes are TRBV13 and TRBJ2-1; D perhaps matches TRBD1 (6 bases). The germline V and J ends were trimmed by 6 bases and 0 bases, with 12 bases remaining between them. Germline V gene lookup returns CDR1 PRHDT and CDR2 FYEKMQ (reference sequence). The CDR3 covers 15 residues. CDR3 DNA: TGTGCCAGCAGGAAGGGGGTAGGCTCCTACAATGAGCAGTTCTTC. It encodes CASRKGVGSYNEQFF. The full variable domain, rest sourced from reference TRBV13 and TRBJ2-1, is AAGVIQSPRHLIKEKRETATLKCYPIPRHDTVYWYQQGPGQDPQFLISFYEKMQSDKGSIPDRFSAQQFSDYHSELNMSSLELGDSALYFCASRKGVGSYNEQFFGPGTRLTVL.

This clone was detected once. The rearrangement joins TRBV30 to TRBJ2-7, with 11 bases that match TRBD2. V dropped 7 bases and J dropped 0; count of bases not matched to a gene: 8. Germline CDR1 is GTSNPN and CDR2 is SVGIG (reference sequence). This CDR3 has 15 amino acids. The CDR3 region is CASTIAGGLSYEQYF. The CDR3 DNA reads as TGTGCCTCGACAATAGCGGGAGGGCTCTCCTACGAGCAGTACTTC.

The chain uses TRBV27 and TRBJ1-2; D ambiguous. Germline V CDR1 and CDR2: MNHEY, SMNVEV (reference sequence). This CDR3 comprises 13 residues. V lost 0 bases and J lost 8, with 10 bases in between. In DNA form, the CDR3 reads TGTGCCAGCAGTTTATCGTCATCCTGGGGCTACACCTTC. It codes for CASSLSSSWGYTF.

The chain employs TRBV4-1 and TRBJ2-7, with D possibly being TRBD2 (5 bases). The germline gives CDR1 MGHRA, CDR2 YSYEKL. This CDR3 is 14 amino acids long. The V end lost 0 bases, the J end lost 6 bases, and 12 bases lay between the germline ends. CDR3 nucleotide sequence: TGCGCCAGCAGCCAAGATCAGCGGCTTCGCGAGCAGTACTTC. It translates to CASSQDQRLREQYF.